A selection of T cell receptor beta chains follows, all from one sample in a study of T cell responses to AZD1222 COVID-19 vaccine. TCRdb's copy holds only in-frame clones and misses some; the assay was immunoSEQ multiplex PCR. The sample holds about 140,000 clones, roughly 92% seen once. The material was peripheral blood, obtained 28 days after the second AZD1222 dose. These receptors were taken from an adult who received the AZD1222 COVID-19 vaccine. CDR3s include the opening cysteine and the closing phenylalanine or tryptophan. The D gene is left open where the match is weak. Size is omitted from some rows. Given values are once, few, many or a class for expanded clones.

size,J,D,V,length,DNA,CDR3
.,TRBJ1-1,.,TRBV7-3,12,TGTGCCAGCAGCGGGTCGAACACTGAAGCTTTCTTT,CASSGSNTEAFF
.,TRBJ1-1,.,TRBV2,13,TGTGCCAGCAGCGATCAGGGGAACACTGAAGCTTTCTTT,CASSDQGNTEAFF
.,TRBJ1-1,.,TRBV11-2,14,TGTGCCAGCAGCTTAAATCAGGGGCGGGCTGAAGCTTTCTTT,CASSLNQGRAEAFF
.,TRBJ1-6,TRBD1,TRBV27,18,TGTGCCAGCAGTTTAAGAACGATAGGGGGCGCAGTTAATTCACCCCTCCACTTT,CASSLRTIGGAVNSPLHF
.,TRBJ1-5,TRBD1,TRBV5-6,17,TGTGCCAGCAGCTTGAGAACGGGGACACAGGGGCGTCAGCCCCAGCATTTT,CASSLRTGTQGRQPQHF
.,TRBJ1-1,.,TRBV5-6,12,TGTGCCAGCAGCTTGGCACAGAATGAAGCTTTCTTT,CASSLAQNEAFF
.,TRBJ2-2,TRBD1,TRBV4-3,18,TGCGCCAGCAGCCAAGAGGGGGTTGGGACAGGGGGCACCGGGGAGCTGTTTTTT,CASSQEGVGTGGTGELFF
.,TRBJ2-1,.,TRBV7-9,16,TGTGCCAGCAGCTTAGCCCAGGGGGGGCCCCGGAATGAGCAGTTCTTC,CASSLAQGGPRNEQFF
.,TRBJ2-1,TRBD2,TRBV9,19,TGTGCCAGCAGCGCACGGGTCGCGGGGGGCGCCAGCTCCTACAATGAGCAGTTCTTC,CASSARVAGGASSYNEQFF
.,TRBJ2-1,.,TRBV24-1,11,TGTGCCACCAGGGCCTACAATGAGCAGTTCTTC,CATRAYNEQFF
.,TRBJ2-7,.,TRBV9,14,TGTGCCAGCAGCTCAAGGGGAAGCTCCTACGAGCAGTACTTC,CASSSRGSSYEQYF
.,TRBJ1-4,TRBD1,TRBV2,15,TGTGCCAGCAGGGCGAGGACAGGCGTAAATGAAAAACTGTTTTTT,CASRARTGVNEKLFF
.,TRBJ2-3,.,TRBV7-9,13,TGTGCCAGTACTAGAATTAGCACAGATACGCAGTATTTT,CASTRISTDTQYF
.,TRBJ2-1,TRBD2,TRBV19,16,TGTGCCAGTAGTATCATGTCGGGAGGGCCGGTCCATGAGCAGTTCTTC,CASSIMSGGPVHEQFF
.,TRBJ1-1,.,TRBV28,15,TGTGCCAGCACCCCTAGCGGGAAAACGAACACTGAAGCTTTCTTT,CASTPSGKTNTEAFF
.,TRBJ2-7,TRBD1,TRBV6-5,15,TGTGCCAGCAGCAGTAGGCCACAGGGGGCTTACGAGCAGTACTTC,CASSSRPQGAYEQYF
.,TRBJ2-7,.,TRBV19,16,TGTGCCAGTAGTATAAGGCTCCCACAGGGTTCCTACGAGCAGTACTTC,CASSIRLPQGSYEQYF
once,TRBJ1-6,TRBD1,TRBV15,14,TGTGCCACCAGCAGGACAGGGGGAAATTCACCCCTCCACTTT,CATSRTGGNSPLHF
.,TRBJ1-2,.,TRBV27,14,TGTGCCAGCGACCCCCTTGGGCAGATTAATGGCTACACCTTC,CASDPLGQINGYTF
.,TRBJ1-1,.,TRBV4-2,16,TGTGCCAGCAGCCAGAAGGCGGGAGGGGGGGACACTGAAGCTTTCTTT,CASSQKAGGGDTEAFF
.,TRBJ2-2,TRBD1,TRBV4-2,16,TGTGCCAGCAGCCACACAGGGGGATGGAGCACCGGGGAGCTGTTTTTT,CASSHTGGWSTGELFF
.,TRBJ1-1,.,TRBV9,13,TGTGCCAGCAGCGTCGAAACGTACACTGAAGCTTTCTTT,CASSVETYTEAFF
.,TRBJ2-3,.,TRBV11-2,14,TGTGCCAGCAGTCCTTTTGACTCCACAGATACGCAGTATTTT,CASSPFDSTDTQYF
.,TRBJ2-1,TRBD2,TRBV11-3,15,TGTGCCAGCAGCTTCAGCGGGGGGGGCAACAATGAGCAGTTCTTC,CASSFSGGGNNEQFF
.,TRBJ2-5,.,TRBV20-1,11,TGCAGTGCACGACCGGAAGAGACCCAGTACTTC,CSARPEETQYF
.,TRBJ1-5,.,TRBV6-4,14,TGTGCCAGCAGCGAAGGGGGGGGCGGGCAGCCCCAGCATTTT,CASSEGGGGQPQHF
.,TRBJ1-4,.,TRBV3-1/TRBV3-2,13,TGTGCCAGCAGCCAAAGACCATCTGAAAAACTGTTTTTT,CASSQRPSEKLFF
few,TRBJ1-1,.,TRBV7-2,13,TGTGCCAGCAGCTTAGAGACGGGAACTGAAGCTTTCTTT,CASSLETGTEAFF
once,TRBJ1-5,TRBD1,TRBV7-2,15,TGTGCCAGCAGCATATCACAGGGGTCCGGTCAGCCCCAGCATTTT,CASSISQGSGQPQHF
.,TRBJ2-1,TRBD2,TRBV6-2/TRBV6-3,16,TGTGCCAGCAGTTACTCTTCGAGCGGGGGGGTCAATGAGCAGTTCTTC,CASSYSSSGGVNEQFF
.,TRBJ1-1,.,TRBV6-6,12,TGTGCCAGCAGTAAATCCGGGAACCAAGCTTTCTTT,CASSKSGNQAFF
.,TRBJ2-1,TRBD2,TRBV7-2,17,TGTGCCAGCAGCTTTGAATTCCTAGCGGGACGCCTGGATGAGCAGTTCTTC,CASSFEFLAGRLDEQFF
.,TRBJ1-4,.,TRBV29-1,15,TGCAGCGTGGCCCGGGGGTGGGTCGGAGGTGAAAAACTGTTTTTT,CSVARGWVGGEKLFF
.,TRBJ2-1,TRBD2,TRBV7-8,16,TGTGCCAGCAGCTCCCCACTAGCGGGAGATACGAATGAGCAGTTCTTC,CASSSPLAGDTNEQFF
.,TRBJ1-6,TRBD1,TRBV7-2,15,TGTGCCAGCAGCTCACCGGGACAGGGGGCATCACCCCTCCACTTT,CASSSPGQGASPLHF
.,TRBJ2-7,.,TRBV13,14,TGTGCCAGCAGCAACCGGGGGCCGAACGGCGAGCAGTACTTC,CASSNRGPNGEQYF
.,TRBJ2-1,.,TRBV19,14,TGTGCCAGTAGTAGTCTTGGGAGCTACAATGAGCAGTTCTTC,CASSSLGSYNEQFF
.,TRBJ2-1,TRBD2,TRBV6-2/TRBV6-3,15,TGTGCCAGCAGTTCGGGTGAGCGGGAGACTAATGAGCAGTTCTTC,CASSSGERETNEQFF
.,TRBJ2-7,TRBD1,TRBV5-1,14,TGCGCCAGCAGCCCACCTGGGACAGCCTACGAGCAGTACTTC,CASSPPGTAYEQYF
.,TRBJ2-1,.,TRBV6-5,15,TGTGCCAGCAAAATTACGACAGTATCCTACAATGAGCAGTTCTTC,CASKITTVSYNEQFF
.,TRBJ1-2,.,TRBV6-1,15,TGTGCCAGCAGTGAAGGACAGGCTCCTAACTATGGCTACACCTTC,CASSEGQAPNYGYTF
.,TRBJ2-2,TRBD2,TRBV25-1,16,TGTGCCAGCAGTGAATGGCAGACTAGCGGGGCCGGGGAGCTGTTTTTT,CASSEWQTSGAGELFF
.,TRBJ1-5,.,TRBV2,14,TGTGCCAGCAGTGACAGGGTTCCGGATCAGCCCCAGCATTTT,CASSDRVPDQPQHF